Listed below are T cell receptor beta chains from one sample, sequenced in a study of T cells expressing NK-cell markers. TCRdb re-called the 5' RACE reads; one entry per CDR3 protein, DNA not given. The repertoire shows about half a million distinct CDR3 sequences; the top ten hold over 1.3%. Source material: blood T cells: a sorted CD56 or NKG2C T cell subset, CD4+ or CD8+ T cells, or bulk PBMC T cells (not recorded which). The origin of the receptors is a woman in her forties or fifties in good health. Both conserved end residues are part of each CDR3. The order of the fields is J gene, V gene, CDR3 protein.

j_call: TRBJ2-5
v_call: TRBV11-2
cdr3_aa: CASSQPGLFETQYF

j_call: TRBJ2-5
v_call: TRBV3-1
cdr3_aa: CASSQDGLALTRKTQYF

j_call: TRBJ2-7
v_call: TRBV5-1
cdr3_aa: CASSFAQVRDVEQYF

j_call: TRBJ2-7
v_call: TRBV10-1
cdr3_aa: CASSESRTPRHEQYF

j_call: TRBJ2-1
v_call: TRBV20-1
cdr3_aa: CSARVGTAYNEQFF

j_call: TRBJ2-5
v_call: TRBV5-5
cdr3_aa: CASSRSGSQQETQYF

j_call: TRBJ2-1
v_call: TRBV5-1
cdr3_aa: CASSSDSPSWNEQFF

j_call: TRBJ2-5
v_call: TRBV3-1
cdr3_aa: CASSLHILQTEETQYF

j_call: TRBJ1-2
v_call: TRBV5-1
cdr3_aa: CASSGTGVAAPYGYTF

j_call: TRBJ2-7
v_call: TRBV4-1
cdr3_aa: CASSKPGSRGEQYF

j_call: TRBJ2-3
v_call: TRBV4-2
cdr3_aa: CASSQERGKTDTQYF

j_call: TRBJ2-1
v_call: TRBV11-2
cdr3_aa: CASSLGQGRDNEQFF

j_call: TRBJ2-1
v_call: TRBV2
cdr3_aa: CATTYSGVDNEQFF

j_call: TRBJ2-5
v_call: TRBV7-8
cdr3_aa: CASSLGGLAGGSPQETQYF

j_call: TRBJ2-3
v_call: TRBV20-1
cdr3_aa: CSAQSQGARTDTQYF

j_call: TRBJ2-1
v_call: TRBV4-1
cdr3_aa: CASTPGLAGESNEQFF

j_call: TRBJ2-1
v_call: TRBV9
cdr3_aa: CASSVEGLADNEQFF

j_call: TRBJ1-4
v_call: TRBV2
cdr3_aa: CASSPTGGRLEGDEKLFF

j_call: TRBJ2-1
v_call: TRBV20-1
cdr3_aa: CSARDRAARSSYNEQFF

j_call: TRBJ1-6
v_call: TRBV9
cdr3_aa: CASSGPGHKNSPLHF

j_call: TRBJ1-4
v_call: TRBV7-9
cdr3_aa: CASSETGIGEKLFF

j_call: TRBJ2-3
v_call: TRBV11-2
cdr3_aa: CASGLPGTDTQYF

j_call: TRBJ1-1
v_call: TRBV7-6
cdr3_aa: CASSLATGDTEAFF

j_call: TRBJ2-3
v_call: TRBV7-6
cdr3_aa: CASSLVAGQEPTDTQYF

j_call: TRBJ2-1
v_call: TRBV20-1
cdr3_aa: CSATTSGMNEQFF

j_call: TRBJ2-5
v_call: TRBV7-8
cdr3_aa: CASTPRVLVPETQYF

j_call: TRBJ2-1
v_call: TRBV12-3/TRBV12-4
cdr3_aa: CASSLSIPNEQFF

j_call: TRBJ2-1
v_call: TRBV19
cdr3_aa: CASSILAGKSNEQFF

j_call: TRBJ1-4
v_call: TRBV6-6
cdr3_aa: CASVKRTQSNEKLFF

j_call: TRBJ2-1
v_call: TRBV9
cdr3_aa: CASSARPWASGSIDEQFF

j_call: TRBJ2-1
v_call: TRBV11-3
cdr3_aa: CASSALTSGLYNEQFF

j_call: TRBJ2-5
v_call: TRBV24-1
cdr3_aa: CATSDPWRDRGETQYF

j_call: TRBJ1-4
v_call: TRBV6-1
cdr3_aa: CASRATGGANEKLFF

j_call: TRBJ2-3
v_call: TRBV12-5
cdr3_aa: CASGLVLRDFTDTQYF

j_call: TRBJ1-1
v_call: TRBV2
cdr3_aa: CASSDNIQGPEAFF

j_call: TRBJ2-7
v_call: TRBV5-6
cdr3_aa: CASSVLSPKSYEQYF

j_call: TRBJ2-3
v_call: TRBV21-1
cdr3_aa: CASSRRWDASTDTQYF

j_call: TRBJ2-1
v_call: TRBV6-5
cdr3_aa: CASRAVSKDEQFF

j_call: TRBJ2-5
v_call: TRBV12-3/TRBV12-4
cdr3_aa: CASSLRGGEGTQYF

j_call: TRBJ2-1
v_call: TRBV10-3
cdr3_aa: CAILAAENNEQFF

j_call: TRBJ1-2
v_call: TRBV12-3/TRBV12-4
cdr3_aa: CASRGDRGLNYGYTF

j_call: TRBJ2-1
v_call: TRBV11-3
cdr3_aa: CASSKGPRRFF

j_call: TRBJ1-4
v_call: TRBV12-5
cdr3_aa: CASGLVLPSADRLNEKLFF

j_call: TRBJ2-2
v_call: TRBV3-1
cdr3_aa: CASSLPTGTNTGELFF

j_call: TRBJ1-1
v_call: TRBV30
cdr3_aa: CAWTRGQGTEAFF

j_call: TRBJ2-5
v_call: TRBV20-1
cdr3_aa: CSARKESQETQYF

j_call: TRBJ1-2
v_call: TRBV10-3
cdr3_aa: CAISVGTLNYGYTF

j_call: TRBJ2-1
v_call: TRBV20-1
cdr3_aa: CSADRLAGVEQFF